The source of this T cell receptor (beta chain) is a study of PD-L1 blockade in urothelial cancer. Time point denoted: peripheral blood 6 weeks after treatment start. Anywhere from 1 to 8 samples came from each patient, spanning pretreatment and on-treatment. Assay used: immunoSEQ multiplex PCR; TCRdb lists only in-frame clones, some missing. Counted here are 35,000 to 45,000 clones, roughly 85% occurring once; the ten biggest clones make up roughly 2.5%. The V end lost 5 bases, the J end lost 8 bases, and 15 bases lay between the germline ends. Germline V gene sequence: CDR1 GTSNPN, CDR2 SVGIG (reference sequence). This CDR3 has 12 residues.

The material sequenced was PBMCs, taken around atezolizumab (anti-PD-L1) treatment. The clonotype was recovered from a man aged 65-85 years with urothelial cancer. The chain has TRBV30 and TRBJ1-2, with D tentatively TRBD1 (6 bases). CDR3 nucleotide sequence: TGTGCCTGGGCCAGACAGGCCCTCGGCTACACCTTC. Translated, it gives CAWARQALGYTF.